These 5 T cell receptor beta chains were sequenced from one sample in a study of blood T cell repertoires in COVID-19. Method: immunoSEQ multiplex PCR; TCRdb's copy keeps in-frame clones and lacks some. The sample lists around 270,000 clones, approximately 90% occurring once. The sample consisted of peripheral blood. The receptor source for this set is a man between 25 and 39 years old with acute or convalescent COVID-19.

This chain connects TRBV5-6 to TRBJ1-1, with 8 positions matching TRBD1. Germline loops: CDR1 SGHDT, CDR2 YYEEEE. V was pared by 4 bases and J by 7 bases, with 15 bases of the junction left unmatched. The CDR3 loop spans 16 amino acids. Written as DNA, the CDR3 is TGTGCCAGCAGCCCGGGACAGGCCCATTCAATCAATGAAGCTTTCTTT. Amino acid sequence: CASSPGQAHSINEAFF.

The chain is built from TRBV12-3 or TRBV12-4 and TRBJ1-5, with D unclear. There are 11 residues in the CDR3. V lost 3 bases and J 7 bases, leaving 4 bases between the germline ends. Here the CDR3 DNA reads TGTGCCAGCAGTTTCTACCAGCCCCAGCATTTT. As protein: CASSFYQPQHF.

The J gene is TRBJ2-7, the V gene TRBV18; the D is unclear. The CDR3 spans 13 residues. Between the trimmed V and J ends, which lost 1 base and 0 bases, there was a span of 4 bases. In germline, CDR1 is KGHSH, CDR2 LQKENI. CDR3 region: CASSPQSSYEQYF. For the CDR3, the DNA is TGTGCCAGCTCACCACAGAGCTCCTACGAGCAGTACTTC. Drawing the rest from reference TRBV18 and TRBJ2-7, the complete variable domain is NAGVMQNPRHLVRRRGQEARLRCSPMKGHSHVYWYRQLPEEGLKFMVYLQKENIIDESGMPKERFSAEFPKEGPSILRIQQVVRGDSAAYFCASSPQSSYEQYFGPGTRLTVT.

The chain has TRBV6-5 and TRBJ1-3, with D perhaps matching TRBD1 (5 bases). Germline-derived CDR1 and CDR2 are MNHEY and SVGAGI. The CDR3 length is 14 residues. Trimming took off 8 bases at V and 3 bases at J, with 14 bases between the two ends. CDR3 nucleotide sequence: TGTGCCAGCCTGGGGACGGGACTTGGAAACACCATATATTTT. Encoded protein: CASLGTGLGNTIYF.

This chain joins TRBV6-5 and TRBJ2-2; 7 bases are a match to TRBD2. The CDR3 sequence is 15 residues long. The V gene's germline CDR1 is MNHEY and CDR2 SVGAGI. Trimming at V came to 1 base and at J to 6 bases, leaving 5 bases not matched to a gene. The CDR3 loop is CASSYYPGRAGELFF. CDR3 nucleotides: TGTGCCAGCAGTTACTACCCAGGGAGGGCCGGGGAGCTGTTTTTT.